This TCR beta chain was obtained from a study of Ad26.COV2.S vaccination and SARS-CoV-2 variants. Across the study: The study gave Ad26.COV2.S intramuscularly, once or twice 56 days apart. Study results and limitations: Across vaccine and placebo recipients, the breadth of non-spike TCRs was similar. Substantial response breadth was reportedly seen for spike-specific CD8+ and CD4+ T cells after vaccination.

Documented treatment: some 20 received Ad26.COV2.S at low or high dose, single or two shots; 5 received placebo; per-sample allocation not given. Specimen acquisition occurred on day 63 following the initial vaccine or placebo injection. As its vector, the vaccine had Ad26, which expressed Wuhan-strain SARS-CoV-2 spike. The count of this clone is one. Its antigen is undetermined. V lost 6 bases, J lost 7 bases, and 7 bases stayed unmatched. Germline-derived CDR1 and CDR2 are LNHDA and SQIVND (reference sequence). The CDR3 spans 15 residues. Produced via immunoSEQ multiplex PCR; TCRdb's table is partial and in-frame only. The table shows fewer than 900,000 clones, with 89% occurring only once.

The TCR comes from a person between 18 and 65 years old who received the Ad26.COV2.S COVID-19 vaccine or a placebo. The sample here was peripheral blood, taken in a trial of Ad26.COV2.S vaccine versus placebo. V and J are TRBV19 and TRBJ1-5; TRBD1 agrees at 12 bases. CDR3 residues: CASSSGTGGEQPQHF. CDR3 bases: TGTGCCAGTAGCTCCGGGACAGGGGGCGAACAGCCCCAGCATTTT.